These 11 T cell receptor beta chains came from one sample sequenced in a study of shared clonotypes between healthy human individuals. CD45RO-negative CD8 cells positively selected for CCR7 made up the naive population, which excluded terminally differentiated effector memory CD45RA+ cells. Assay: immunoSEQ multiplex PCR; the TCRdb copy retains only in-frame clones and omits some. The profile shows 1.5 million to 2.5 million clones, approximately 94% of them singletons. The specimen was naive CD8+ T cells sorted from blood. Source of these receptors: a man younger than 30 in good health.

The V gene is TRBV5-1, the J gene TRBJ2-1; a weak D match, TRBD2 (6 bases). The CDR3 consists of 18 residues. In germline, CDR1 is SGHRS, CDR2 YFSETQ. V was cut by 0 bases and J by 6 bases, with 22 bases left in between. CDR3 nucleotides: TGCGCCAGCAGCTTGGGGCCCAAGCAAGGACTAAAAGGCAATGAGCAGTTCTTC. Translating it yields CASSLGPKQGLKGNEQFF.

The chain has TRBV10-2 and TRBJ2-7, with 8 bases fitting TRBD2. Germline values: CDR1 WSHSY, CDR2 SAAADI. The junction had 10 bases not matched to a gene; V was cut back by 0 bases and J by 3 bases. The CDR3 has 17 residues. CDR3 sequence (DNA): TGCGCCAGCAGTGAGTCGCTTAGCGGGGCTATTTACTACGAGCAGTACTTC. Translation: CASSESLSGAIYYEQYF.

Only one count was recorded for this clone. The V call is TRBV5-5, the J call TRBJ2-5; D unresolved. Germline V gene lookup returns CDR1 SGHKS and CDR2 YYEKEE (reference sequence). The CDR3 sequence is 12 residues long. Deletions cut 0 bases from V and 5 bases from J, with 5 bases between. The CDR3 DNA follows: TGTGCCAGCAGCTTGGCCGGGGAGACCCAGTACTTC. As protein: CASSLAGETQYF.

V gene TRBV29-1 combines with J gene TRBJ2-7; the D is unclear. The germline gives CDR1 SQVTM, CDR2 ANQGSEA. The CDR3 runs to 14 residues. Trimming took 1 base from V and 3 from J, leaving 13 bases between them. CDR3 loop: CSVEVGQPLYEQYF. The DNA for the CDR3 is TGCAGCGTTGAAGTGGGTCAACCACTCTACGAGCAGTACTTC.

The genes are TRBV20-1 and TRBJ1-2, with a tentative D call TRBD1 (5 bases). Trimming removed 3 bases at V and 7 bases at J, with 9 bases between. The CDR3 contains 11 residues. The germline CDR1 and CDR2 sequences are DFQATT and SNEGSKA (reference sequence). The CDR3 here is CSARGEGGYTF. For the CDR3, the DNA is TGCAGTGCTAGGGGGGAAGGTGGCTACACCTTC.

V usage is TRBV7-3 and J usage is TRBJ1-2; 12 bases line up with TRBD1. The J segment lost 8 bases and the V segment lost 4 bases, leaving 14 bases of the junction unmatched. This CDR3 comprises 17 residues. Germline CDR1 is SGHTA and CDR2 is FQGTGA. Here the CDR3 DNA reads TGTGCCAGCAGCTCGGGACAGGGGGCCCCTCCGGTTCGGGGCTACACCTTC. Protein: CASSSGQGAPPVRGYTF.

This clone was seen only once. The gene calls are TRBV28 and TRBJ1-2, with no clear D. Trimming shortened V by 7 bases and J by 3 bases, and 15 bases separated the two germline ends. CDR1 is MDHEN, CDR2 SYDVKM, per germline. CDR3 length equals 14 residues. CDR3 in amino acids: CASTLIGADYGYTF. DNA for the CDR3: TGTGCCAGCACATTAATCGGTGCGGACTATGGCTACACCTTC.

The J gene is TRBJ1-5, the V gene TRBV19; the match to TRBD1 covers 7 bases. The CDR3 consists of 15 residues. V shed 6 bases and J 2 bases; nucleotides not matched to a gene: 7. From germline, CDR1 is LNHDA and CDR2 SQIVND (reference sequence). CDR3 DNA: TGTGCCAGTAGCGGTTCTACAGGGGGCAATCAGCCCCAGCATTTT. It translates to CASSGSTGGNQPQHF.

The chain uses TRBV11-3 and TRBJ2-1; 8 positions match TRBD2. CDR3 length: 13 amino acids. Looked up from germline, CDR1 is SGHNT and CDR2 is YENEEA. Germline trimming cut 3 bases from V and 9 bases from J; bases unmatched to any gene: 4. CDR3 sequence: CASSLAGGSEQFF. As DNA, the CDR3 is TGTGCCAGCAGCTTGGCGGGGGGAAGTGAGCAGTTCTTC.

The genes are TRBV5-1 and TRBJ1-1, with D possibly matching TRBD1 (5 bases). Germline CDR1 SGHRS, CDR2 YFSETQ. The CDR3 spans 13 residues. V dropped 5 bases and J dropped 3 bases, with 11 bases sitting between them. The CDR3 sequence is CASREEGYTEAFF. Written as DNA, the CDR3 is TGCGCCAGCAGAGAGGAGGGGTACACTGAAGCTTTCTTT.

V usage is TRBV5-1 and J usage is TRBJ1-2; 7 bases map to TRBD1. The CDR3 loop spans 17 amino acids. The J segment lost 1 base and the V segment lost 0 bases, leaving 9 bases of the junction unmatched. Germline CDR1 and CDR2: SGHRS and YFSETQ. The CDR3 DNA sequence: TGCGCCAGCAGCTTGGTGGCAGGGGGTACCGATAACTATGGCTACACCTTC. This codes for CASSLVAGGTDNYGYTF.